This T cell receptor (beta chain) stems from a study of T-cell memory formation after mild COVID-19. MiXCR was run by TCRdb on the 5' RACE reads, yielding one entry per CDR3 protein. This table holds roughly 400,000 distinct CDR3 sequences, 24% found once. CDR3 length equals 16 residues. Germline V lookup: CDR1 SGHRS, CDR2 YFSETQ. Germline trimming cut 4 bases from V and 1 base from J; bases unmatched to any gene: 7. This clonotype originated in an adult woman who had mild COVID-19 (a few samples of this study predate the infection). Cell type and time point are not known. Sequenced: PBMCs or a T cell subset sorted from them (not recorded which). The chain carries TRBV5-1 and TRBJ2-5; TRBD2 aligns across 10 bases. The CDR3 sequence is CASSPLLAGTQETQYF. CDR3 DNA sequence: TGCGCCAGCAGCCCGCTACTAGCGGGGACCCAAGAGACCCAGTACTTC.